The source of this T cell receptor beta chain is a study of cytomegalovirus exposure and HLA in healthy donors. Findings and limits, study-wide: A missense variant in DCLRE1C was later tied to TCR beta V- and J-gene trimming. Within a later analysis, the majority of CMV-associated TCR beta chains appeared HLA-restricted. Reports indicate that TCR beta sequences accurately predicted the HLA-A and HLA-B alleles of most subjects.

Concerning this clone itself: Its antigen is unknown.

Vbeta (60) and Jbeta (13) primers were used in the PCR. Some clones are missing from TCRdb's copy, which holds only in-frame ones; the method was immunoSEQ multiplex PCR. The data contain about 160,000 clones, roughly 79% of them singletons. The material sequenced was PBMCs. This sequence originates from a middle-aged woman in good health and CMV-seropositive.

CDR3 sequence: CASSQQGSQPQHF. CDR3 bases: TGTGCCAGCAGTCAACAGGGTTCTCAGCCCCAGCATTTT. V usage is TRBV5-4 and J usage is TRBJ1-5; perhaps TRBD1 as D (6 bases). Germline CDR1 and CDR2: SGHNT and YYREEE (reference sequence). This CDR3 is 13 amino acids long. The V gene lost 5 bases and the J gene lost 6 bases, with 12 bases spanning the gap.